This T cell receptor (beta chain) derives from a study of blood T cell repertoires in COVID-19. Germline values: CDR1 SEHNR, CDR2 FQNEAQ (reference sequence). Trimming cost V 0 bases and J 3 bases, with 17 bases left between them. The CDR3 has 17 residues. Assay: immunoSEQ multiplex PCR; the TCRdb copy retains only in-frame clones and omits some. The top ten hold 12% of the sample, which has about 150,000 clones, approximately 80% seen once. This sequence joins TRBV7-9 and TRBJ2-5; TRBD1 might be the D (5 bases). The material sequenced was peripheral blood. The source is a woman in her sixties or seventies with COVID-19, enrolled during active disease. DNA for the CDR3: TGTGCCAGCAGCTTAGCGGGTGGGTGGCAGGGCGAAGAGACCCAGTACTTC. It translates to CASSLAGGWQGEETQYF.